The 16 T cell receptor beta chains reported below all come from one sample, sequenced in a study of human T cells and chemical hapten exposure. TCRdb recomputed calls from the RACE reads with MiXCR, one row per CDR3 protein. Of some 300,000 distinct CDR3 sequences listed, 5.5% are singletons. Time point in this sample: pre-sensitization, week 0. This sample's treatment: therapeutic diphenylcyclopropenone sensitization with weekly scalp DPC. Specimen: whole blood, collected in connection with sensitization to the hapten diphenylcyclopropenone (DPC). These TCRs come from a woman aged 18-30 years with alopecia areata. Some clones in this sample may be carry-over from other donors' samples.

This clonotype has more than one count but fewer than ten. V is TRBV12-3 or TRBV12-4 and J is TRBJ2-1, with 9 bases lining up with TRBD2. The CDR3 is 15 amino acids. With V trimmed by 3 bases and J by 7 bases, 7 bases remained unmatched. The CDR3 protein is CASSFSTSGANEQFF. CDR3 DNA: TGTGCCAGCAGTTTTTCGACTAGCGGTGCAAATGAGCAGTTCTTC.

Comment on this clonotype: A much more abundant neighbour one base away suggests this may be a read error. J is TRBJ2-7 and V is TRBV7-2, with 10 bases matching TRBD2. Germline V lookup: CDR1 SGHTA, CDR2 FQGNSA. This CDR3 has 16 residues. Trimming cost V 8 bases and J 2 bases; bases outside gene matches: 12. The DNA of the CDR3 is TGTGCCAGCTGCTCATCTAGCGGGGGCCGTGCCTACGAGCAGTACTTC. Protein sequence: CASCSSSGGRAYEQYF.

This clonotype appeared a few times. CDR3 protein: CASNPGRNTEAFF. In nucleotides, the CDR3 is TGTGCCAGCAATCCGGGTCGGAATACTGAAGCTTTCTTT. This chain uses TRBV7-8 with TRBJ1-1; D unresolved. V was clipped by 7 bases and J by 5 bases, with 14 bases between them. Germline V CDR1 and CDR2: SGHVS, FQNEAQ. The CDR3 contains 13 residues. Filled out from reference TRBV7-8 and TRBJ1-1, the complete variable domain reads GAGVSQSPRYKVAKRGQDVALRCDPISGHVSLFWYQQALGQGPEFLTYFQNEAQLDKSGLPSDRFFAERPEGSVSTLKIQRTQQEDSAVYLCASNPGRNTEAFFGQGTRLTVV.

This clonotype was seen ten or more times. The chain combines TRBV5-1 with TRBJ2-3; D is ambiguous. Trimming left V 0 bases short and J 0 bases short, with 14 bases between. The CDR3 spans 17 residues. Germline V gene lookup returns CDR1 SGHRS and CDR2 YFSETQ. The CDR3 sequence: CASSLALVRPSTDTQYF. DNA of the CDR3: TGCGCCAGCAGCTTGGCCCTCGTTCGGCCTAGCACAGATACGCAGTATTTT. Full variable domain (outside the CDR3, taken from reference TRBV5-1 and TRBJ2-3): KAGVTQTPRYLIKTRGQQVTLSCSPISGHRSVSWYQQTPGQGLQFLFEYFSETQRNKGNFPGRFSGRQFSNSRSEMNVSTLELGDSALYLCASSLALVRPSTDTQYFGPGTRLTVL.

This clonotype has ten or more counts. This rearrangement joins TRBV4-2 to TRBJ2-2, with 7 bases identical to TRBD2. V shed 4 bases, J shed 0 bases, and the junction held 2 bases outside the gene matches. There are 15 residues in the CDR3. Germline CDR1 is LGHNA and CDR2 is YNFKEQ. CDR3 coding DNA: TGTGCCAGCAGCCCCCGGGGGGCGAACACCGGGGAGCTGTTTTTT. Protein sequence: CASSPRGANTGELFF.

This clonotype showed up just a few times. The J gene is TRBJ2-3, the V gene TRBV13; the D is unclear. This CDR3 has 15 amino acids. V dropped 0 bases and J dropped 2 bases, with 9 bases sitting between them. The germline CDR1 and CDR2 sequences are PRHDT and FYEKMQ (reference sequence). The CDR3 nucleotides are TGTGCCAGCAGCTTAGGTTATTCAAACACAGATACGCAGTATTTT. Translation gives CASSLGYSNTDTQYF. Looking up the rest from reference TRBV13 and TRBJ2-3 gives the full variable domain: AAGVIQSPRHLIKEKRETATLKCYPIPRHDTVYWYQQGPGQDPQFLISFYEKMQSDKGSIPDRFSAQQFSDYHSELNMSSLELGDSALYFCASSLGYSNTDTQYFGPGTRLTVL.

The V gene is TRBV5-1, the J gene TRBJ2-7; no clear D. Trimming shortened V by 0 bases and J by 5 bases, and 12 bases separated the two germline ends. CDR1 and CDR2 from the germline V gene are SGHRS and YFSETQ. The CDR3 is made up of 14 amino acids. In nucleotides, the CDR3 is TGCGCCAGCAGCTTGGGTAGGGTAAACCACGAGCAGTACTTC. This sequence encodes CASSLGRVNHEQYF.

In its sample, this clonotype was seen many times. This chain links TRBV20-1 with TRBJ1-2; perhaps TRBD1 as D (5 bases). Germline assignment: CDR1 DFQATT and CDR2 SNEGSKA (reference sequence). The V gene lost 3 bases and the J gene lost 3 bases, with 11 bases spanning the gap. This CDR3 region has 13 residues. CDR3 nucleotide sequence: TGCAGTGCTAGCATCGGGGCCCACTATGGCTACACCTTC. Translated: CSASIGAHYGYTF.

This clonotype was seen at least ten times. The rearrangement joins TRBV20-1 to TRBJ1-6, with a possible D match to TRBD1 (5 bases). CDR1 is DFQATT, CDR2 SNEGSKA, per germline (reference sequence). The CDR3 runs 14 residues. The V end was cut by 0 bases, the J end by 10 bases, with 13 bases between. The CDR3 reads CSARDSRVQSPLHF. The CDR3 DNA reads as TGCAGTGCTAGAGATAGCAGGGTACAGTCACCCCTCCACTTT.

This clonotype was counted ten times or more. This CDR3 is CASRIDAGNSPLHF. DNA of the CDR3: TGTGCCAGCAGGATTGACGCCGGTAATTCACCCCTCCACTTT. V gene TRBV12-3 or TRBV12-4 combines with J gene TRBJ1-6, with D unresolved. V was shortened by 6 bases and J by 6 bases, with 12 bases between the two germline ends. There are 14 residues in the CDR3.

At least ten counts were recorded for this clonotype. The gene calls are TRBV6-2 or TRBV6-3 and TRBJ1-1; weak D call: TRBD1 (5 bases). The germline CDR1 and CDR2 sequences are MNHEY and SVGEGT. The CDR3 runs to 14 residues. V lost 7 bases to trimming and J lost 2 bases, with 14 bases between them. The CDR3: CASKRGMVNTEAFF. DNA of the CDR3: TGTGCCAGCAAACGGGGGATGGTAAACACTGAAGCTTTCTTT.

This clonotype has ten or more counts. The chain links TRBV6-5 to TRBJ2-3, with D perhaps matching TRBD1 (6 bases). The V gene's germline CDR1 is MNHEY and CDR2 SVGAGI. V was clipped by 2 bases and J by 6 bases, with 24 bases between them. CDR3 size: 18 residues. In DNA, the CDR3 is TGTGCCAGCAGTTACCGATCAGGGGAAGGGTTGGTTTGGGATACGCAGTATTTT. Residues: CASSYRSGEGLVWDTQYF.

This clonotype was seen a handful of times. Written as DNA, the CDR3 is TGTGCCAGCAGTTTAGGGACAGGGGTGTCAAGTGAGCAGTTCTTC. This translates into CASSLGTGVSSEQFF. The chain has TRBV12-3 or TRBV12-4 and TRBJ2-1, with TRBD1 matching 9 bases. J was trimmed by 9 bases and V by 1 base; bases with no gene match: 7. The CDR3 is 15 amino acids.

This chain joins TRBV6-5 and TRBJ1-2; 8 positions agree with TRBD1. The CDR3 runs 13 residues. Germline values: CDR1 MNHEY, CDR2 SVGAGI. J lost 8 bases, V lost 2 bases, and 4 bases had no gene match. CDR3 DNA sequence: TGTGCCAGCAGTTACGACAGGGGTGTGGGCTACACCTTC. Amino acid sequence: CASSYDRGVGYTF.

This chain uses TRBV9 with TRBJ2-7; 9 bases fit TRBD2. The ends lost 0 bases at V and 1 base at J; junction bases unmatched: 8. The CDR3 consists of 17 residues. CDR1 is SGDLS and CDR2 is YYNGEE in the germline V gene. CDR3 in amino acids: CASSVGLAGGRSYEQYF. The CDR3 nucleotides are TGTGCCAGCAGCGTAGGTCTGGCGGGGGGGCGGTCCTACGAGCAGTACTTC.

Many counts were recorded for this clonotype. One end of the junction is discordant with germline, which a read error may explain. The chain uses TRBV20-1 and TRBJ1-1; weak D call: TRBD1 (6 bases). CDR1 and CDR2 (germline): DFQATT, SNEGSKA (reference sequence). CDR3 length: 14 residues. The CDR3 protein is CSCGKGGLKTEAFF. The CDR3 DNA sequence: TGCAGTTGTGGAAAGGGGGGCTTGAAGACTGAAGCTTTCTTT.